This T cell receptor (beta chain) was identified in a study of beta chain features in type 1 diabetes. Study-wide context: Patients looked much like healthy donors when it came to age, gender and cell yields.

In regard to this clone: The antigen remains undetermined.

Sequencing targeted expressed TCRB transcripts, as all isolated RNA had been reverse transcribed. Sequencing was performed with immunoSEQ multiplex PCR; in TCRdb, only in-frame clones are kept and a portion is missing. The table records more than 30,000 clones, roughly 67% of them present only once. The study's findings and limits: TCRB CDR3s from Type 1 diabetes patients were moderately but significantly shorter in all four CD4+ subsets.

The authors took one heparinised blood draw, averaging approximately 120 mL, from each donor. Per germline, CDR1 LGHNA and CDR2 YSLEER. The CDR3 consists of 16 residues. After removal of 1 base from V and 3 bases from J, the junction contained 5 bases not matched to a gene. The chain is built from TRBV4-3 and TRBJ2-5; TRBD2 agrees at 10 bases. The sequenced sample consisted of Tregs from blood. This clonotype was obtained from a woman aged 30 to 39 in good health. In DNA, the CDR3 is TGCGCCAGCAGCCAAGCCCTCCTAGCGGGAGAAGAGACCCAGTACTTC. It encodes CASSQALLAGEETQYF.